Given below is one T cell receptor (beta chain) in context. The sample is drawn from a study of blood T cell repertoires in COVID-19. Per the germline V gene, CDR1 is SEHNR and CDR2 is FQNEAQ (reference sequence). The length of the CDR3 is 18 residues. V dropped 5 bases and J dropped 2; count of bases not matched to a gene: 9. Authors' analysis steps: Nucleated cell number was recorded as an estimate derived from reference gene primer amplification. Here immunoSEQ multiplex PCR was the method, and the copy in TCRdb shows in-frame clones only, minus some. V, J and clone size were drawn from that table, and D and trimming were deduced from the DNA. The sample consists of about 170,000 clones, roughly 80% of them appearing once.

This TCR was recovered from an older man with acute or convalescent COVID-19. Sequencing input: peripheral blood. The chain employs TRBV7-9 and TRBJ2-5; 15 positions match TRBD2. The CDR3 sequence: CASSPGLAGGRTQETQYF. In nucleotides, the CDR3 is TGTGCCAGCAGCCCCGGACTAGCGGGGGGGCGGACACAAGAGACCCAGTACTTC. The entire variable domain, with the rest obtained from reference TRBV7-9 and TRBJ2-5, is as follows: DTGVSQNPRHKITKRGQNVTFRCDPISEHNRLYWYRQTLGQGPEFLTYFQNEAQLEKSRLLSDRFSAERPKGSFSTLEIQRTEQGDSAMYLCASSPGLAGGRTQETQYFGPGTRLLVL.